Below are 7 T cell receptor beta chains sequenced from a single sample in a study of T cells expressing NK-cell markers. TCRdb reprocessed the 5' RACE reads, with one entry per CDR3 protein and no DNA. The sample data list over 100,000 distinct CDR3 sequences. Source material: blood T cells: a sorted CD56 or NKG2C T cell subset, CD4+ or CD8+ T cells, or bulk PBMC T cells (not recorded which). The receptor source for this set is a woman aged 18 to 75 in good health.

V gene TRBV20-1 combines with J gene TRBJ2-5; TCRdb returns TRBD1, unconfirmable since there is no DNA. This CDR3 has 17 residues. Germline V lookup: CDR1 DFQATT, CDR2 SNEGSKA (reference sequence). CDR3 sequence: CSARRVGVGETRETQYF.

The chain couples TRBV19 to TRBJ1-5. This CDR3 comprises 16 residues. Germline V CDR1 and CDR2: LNHDA, SQIVND (reference sequence). The CDR3 protein is CASTPRTMGSNQPQHF.

The V gene is TRBV6-5, the J gene TRBJ1-2; TCRdb lists TRBD1, though no DNA is available to test this call. The germline gives CDR1 MNHEY, CDR2 SVGAGI. The CDR3 sequence is 16 residues long. CDR3 region: CASSYTLTGGMRGYTF.

The J gene is TRBJ1-2, the V gene TRBV12-3 or TRBV12-4. CDR3 length equals 11 residues. The CDR3 region is CASSYGSGYTF.

This chain joins TRBV7-9 and TRBJ2-3; checking the TCRdb D call of TRBD2 is not possible without DNA. CDR1 SEHNR and CDR2 FQNEAQ come from the germline V gene (reference sequence). CDR3 size: 14 residues. CDR3 sequence: CASSTNPGGNTQYF.

The chain links TRBV20-1 to TRBJ2-7; TCRdb lists TRBD1, though no DNA is available to test this call. CDR1 is DFQATT and CDR2 is SNEGSKA in the germline V gene (reference sequence). This CDR3 spans 13 amino acids. The CDR3 sequence: CSAHRDRDHEQYF.

The rearrangement links TRBV5-6 to TRBJ2-7; absent DNA, TCRdb's TRBD1 call cannot be checked. The germline V gene has CDR1 SGHDT and CDR2 YYEEEE. The CDR3 is 13 amino acids. CDR3 region: CASRTTGGYEQYF. Full variable domain (remainder filled in from reference TRBV5-6 and TRBJ2-7): DAGVTQSPTHLIKTRGQQVTLRCSPKSGHDTVSWYQQALGQGPQFIFQYYEEEERQRGNFPDRFSGHQFPNYSSELNVNALLLGDSALYLCASRTTGGYEQYFGPGTRLTVT.